This T cell receptor beta chain was profiled in a study of cytomegalovirus exposure and HLA in healthy donors. Primers included in the PCR were 60 Vbeta and 13 Jbeta primers. Assay: immunoSEQ multiplex PCR; the TCRdb copy retains only in-frame clones and omits some. Here the sample spans about 140,000 clones, 76% being singletons. Trimming left V 4 bases short and J 6 bases short, with 16 bases between. The CDR3 totals 15 residues. Germline assignment: CDR1 SGHTA and CDR2 FQGTGA. Study-wide results and limits: A later analysis associated 16,951 TCR beta sequences with HLA alleles at a 0.05 false discovery rate. In an earlier analysis, about 87% or about 30%: the productive usage of most TCR beta V segments. Within the data, a cluster of highly shared sequence variants was likely a sequencing artifact.

As concerns this clone: What it binds is not known.

The chain is built from TRBV7-3 and TRBJ1-5; D may be TRBD1 (5 bases). Material for sequencing was PBMCs. The clonotype comes from a man younger than 35 in good health and CMV-seronegative. In DNA form, the CDR3 reads TGTGCCAGCAGCTCCTCCTCCGGGGGGAGTCAGCCCCAGCATTTT. This encodes CASSSSSGGSQPQHF.